Listed here are 7 T cell receptor beta chains from one sample, sequenced in a study of molecular identifiers for immune sequencing clone quantification. MiXCR, run by TCRdb on the PCR reads, gives a single entry per CDR3 protein. The sample holds approximately 500,000 distinct CDR3 sequences, around 23% seen once. The sample was naive CD8+ T cells from blood, with Jurkat cell RNA spiked in. Subset here: FACS-sorted CD8+CD4-CCR7+CD45RA+ naive T cells. These TCRs come from a human donor in good health. Some libraries in this study had Jurkat cell RNA spiked in.

In its sample, this clonotype was seen many times. This chain joins TRBV7-8 and TRBJ2-3, with 7 nucleotides matching TRBD1. V lost 5 bases, J lost 0 bases, and 8 bases stayed unmatched. This CDR3 region has 16 residues. Germline CDR1 and CDR2: SGHVS and FQNEAQ. CDR3 region: CASSTNRGPSTDTQYF. The CDR3 coding sequence is TGTGCCAGCAGCACAAACAGGGGCCCTAGCACAGATACGCAGTATTTT.

The J gene is TRBJ2-7, the V gene TRBV19; the match to TRBD1 covers 10 bases. The CDR3 loop spans 16 amino acids. V lost 0 bases, J lost 3 bases, and 5 bases stayed unmatched. Germline V gene lookup returns CDR1 LNHDA and CDR2 SQIVND (reference sequence). In DNA, the CDR3 is TGTGCCAGTAGTATAGATGGGACAGGGGCTAACTACGAGCAGTACTTC. This gives the protein CASSIDGTGANYEQYF.

This clonotype was seen only a few times. The J gene is TRBJ2-5, the V gene TRBV27, with D perhaps matching TRBD1 (5 bases). CDR1 MNHEY and CDR2 SMNVEV come from the germline V gene (reference sequence). V lost 2 bases and J lost 5, with 9 bases in between. CDR3 length: 13 amino acids. The CDR3 bases are TGTGCCAGCAGTTTAAGGGGATGGGAGACCCAGTACTTC. This codes for CASSLRGWETQYF.

This clonotype turned up a few times. The V call is TRBV24-1, the J call TRBJ2-5, with TRBD1 as a possible D gene (5 bases). Germline CDR1 is KGHDR and CDR2 is SFDVKD. V was cut by 1 base and J by 2 bases, with 16 bases left in between. The CDR3 is 17 residues long. The CDR3 coding sequence is TGTGCCACCAGTGATTTTGGGGCAGGACGCTCTCAAGAGACCCAGTACTTC. Protein product: CATSDFGAGRSQETQYF.

This clonotype was seen many times. This rearrangement joins TRBV7-9 to TRBJ2-6; a weak D match, TRBD1 (5 bases). The germline V gene has CDR1 SEHNR and CDR2 FQNEAQ (reference sequence). Deletions cut 5 bases from V and 0 bases from J, with 11 bases between. The CDR3 loop spans 16 amino acids. The CDR3 DNA follows: TGTGCCAGCAGCCCTACGACAGACTCTGGGGCCAACGTCCTGACTTTC. Translated, it gives CASSPTTDSGANVLTF. Variable domain in full (rest from reference TRBV7-9 and TRBJ2-6): DTGVSQNPRHKITKRGQNVTFRCDPISEHNRLYWYRQTLGQGPEFLTYFQNEAQLEKSRLLSDRFSAERPKGSFSTLEIQRTEQGDSAMYLCASSPTTDSGANVLTFGAGSRLTVL.

This clonotype has only a few counts. The chain employs TRBV5-6 and TRBJ1-4; D gene uncertain. This CDR3 is 14 amino acids long. Per the germline V gene, CDR1 is SGHDT and CDR2 is YYEEEE. The ends were cut back, 0 bases at V and 3 bases at J, with 6 bases in the middle. This CDR3 reads CASSLGGSNEKLFF. The DNA for the CDR3 is TGTGCCAGCAGCTTGGGGGGATCTAATGAAAAACTGTTTTTT.

The J gene is TRBJ1-1, the V gene TRBV4-1, with D perhaps TRBD1 (6 bases). V lost 8 bases and J 6 bases, leaving 22 bases between the germline ends. In germline, CDR1 is MGHRA, CDR2 YSYEKL. This CDR3 has 15 amino acids. The CDR3 nucleotides are TGCGCCAGCCGCCCCCTAACAGGGATGCACCCTGAAGCTTTCTTT. This encodes CASRPLTGMHPEAFF.